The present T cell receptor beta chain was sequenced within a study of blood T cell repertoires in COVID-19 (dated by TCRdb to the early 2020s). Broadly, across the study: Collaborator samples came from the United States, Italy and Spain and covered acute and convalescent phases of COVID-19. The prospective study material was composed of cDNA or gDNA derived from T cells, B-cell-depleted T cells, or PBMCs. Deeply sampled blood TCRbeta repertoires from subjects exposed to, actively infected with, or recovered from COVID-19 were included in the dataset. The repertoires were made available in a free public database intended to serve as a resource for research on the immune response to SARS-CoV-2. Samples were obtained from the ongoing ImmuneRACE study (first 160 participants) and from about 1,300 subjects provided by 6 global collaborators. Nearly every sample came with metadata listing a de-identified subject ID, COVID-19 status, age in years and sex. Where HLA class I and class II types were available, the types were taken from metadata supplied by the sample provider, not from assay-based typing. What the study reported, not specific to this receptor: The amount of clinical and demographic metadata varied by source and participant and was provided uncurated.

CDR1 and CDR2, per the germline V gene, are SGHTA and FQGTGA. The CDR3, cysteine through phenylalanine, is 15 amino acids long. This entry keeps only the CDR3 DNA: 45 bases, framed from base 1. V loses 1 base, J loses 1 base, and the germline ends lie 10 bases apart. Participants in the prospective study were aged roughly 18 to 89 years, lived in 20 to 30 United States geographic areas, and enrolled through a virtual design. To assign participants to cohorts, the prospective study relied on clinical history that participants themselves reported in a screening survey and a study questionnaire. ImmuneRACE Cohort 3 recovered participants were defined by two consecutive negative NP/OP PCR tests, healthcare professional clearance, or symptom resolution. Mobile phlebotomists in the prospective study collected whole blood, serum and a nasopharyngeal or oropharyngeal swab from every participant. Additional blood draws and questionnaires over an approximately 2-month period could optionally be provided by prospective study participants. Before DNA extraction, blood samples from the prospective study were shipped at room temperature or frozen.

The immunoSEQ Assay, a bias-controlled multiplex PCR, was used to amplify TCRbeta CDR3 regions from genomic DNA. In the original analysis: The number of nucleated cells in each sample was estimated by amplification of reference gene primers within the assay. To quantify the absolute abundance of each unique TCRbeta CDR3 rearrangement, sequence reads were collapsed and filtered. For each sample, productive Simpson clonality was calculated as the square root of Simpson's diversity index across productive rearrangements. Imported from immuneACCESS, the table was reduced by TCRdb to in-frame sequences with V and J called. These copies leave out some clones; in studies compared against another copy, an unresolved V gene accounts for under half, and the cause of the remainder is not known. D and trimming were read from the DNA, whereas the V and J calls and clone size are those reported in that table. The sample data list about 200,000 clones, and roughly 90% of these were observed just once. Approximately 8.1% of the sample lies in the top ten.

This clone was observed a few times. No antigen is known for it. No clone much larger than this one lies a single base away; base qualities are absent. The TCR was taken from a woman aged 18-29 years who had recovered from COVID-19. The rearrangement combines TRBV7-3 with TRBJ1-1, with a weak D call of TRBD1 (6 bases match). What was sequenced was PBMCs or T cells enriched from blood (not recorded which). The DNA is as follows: TGTGCCAGCAGCTTAAACAGGGTCCAGAACACTGAAGCTTTCTTT. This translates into CASSLNRVQNTEAFF.